The rows below give T cell receptor beta chains drawn from one sample of a study of control samples from healthy donors and cancer patients. The table came from immunoSEQ multiplex PCR; TCRdb's copy has only in-frame clones and leaves some out. The sample records about 95,000 clones, approximately 90% being singletons. Sequenced: blood. The source of these receptors is a woman in her twenties or thirties in good health. The CDR3 runs from the conserved cysteine through the conserved F or W. The order of the fields is J gene, clone size, V gene, D gene, CDR3 DNA, CDR3 protein. A D gene is named only where the DNA matches it firmly. Clone size is stated in some rows and not others, as once, few, many or a class when expanded.

TRBJ1-2,NA,TRBV27,NA,TGTGCCAGCAGTTTTTCGGTCGGGTACATGGGTGGCTACACCTTC,CASSFSVGYMGGYTF
TRBJ2-3,NA,TRBV7-2,TRBD2,TGTGCCAGCAGCACCTCTAGCGGGTCTAGCACAGATACGCAGTATTTT,CASSTSSGSSTDTQYF
TRBJ2-4,NA,TRBV19,TRBD2,TGTGCCAGTAGCGGGAGCGGGAGGGCCCCTATAGCCAAAAACATTCAGTACTTC,CASSGSGRAPIAKNIQYF
TRBJ2-7,NA,TRBV28,NA,TGTGCCAGCAGTTTTTCCTTAGACAGATTTTCCTCCTACGAGCAGTACTTC,CASSFSLDRFSSYEQYF
TRBJ2-1,NA,TRBV11-3,TRBD2,TGTGCCAGCAGCTCCGGCCTAGGAGCGGGGCTGGGGAATGAGCAGTTCTTC,CASSSGLGAGLGNEQFF
TRBJ1-1,NA,TRBV12-5,NA,TGTGCTAGTGGTTCAAATCCGGACGGTGAAGCTTTCTTT,CASGSNPDGEAFF
TRBJ2-5,NA,TRBV4-1,TRBD2,TGCGCCAGCAGCCAAGCTCTTAGGACTAGCGGGCAAGAGACCCAGTACTTC,CASSQALRTSGQETQYF
TRBJ1-1,NA,TRBV19,TRBD1,TGTGCCAGTAACCTACAGGGGGCTGACACTGAAGCTTTCTTT,CASNLQGADTEAFF
TRBJ1-4,NA,TRBV18,NA,TGTGCCAGCTCACCGGGGACACCTAATGAAAAACTGTTTTTT,CASSPGTPNEKLFF
TRBJ1-1,NA,TRBV3-1/TRBV3-2,NA,TGTGCCAGCAGCCGCCGCACAGGGTTTGGAGGGGCTGAAGCTTTCTTT,CASSRRTGFGGAEAFF
TRBJ2-7,NA,TRBV27,NA,TGTGCCAGCAGTTCCCCGGGACGGACATACTACGAGCAGTACTTC,CASSSPGRTYYEQYF
TRBJ1-3,NA,TRBV10-3,TRBD1,TGTGCCATCAGTCGACAGGGGCTTAGCTCTGGAAACACCATATATTTT,CAISRQGLSSGNTIYF
TRBJ2-5,NA,TRBV7-8,NA,TGTGCCAGCAGCGCTCGAGTGTTCCAAGAGACCCAGTACTTC,CASSARVFQETQYF
TRBJ2-7,few,TRBV7-9,TRBD1,TGTGCCAGCAGCTCCGGGACAGGGACGTACGAGCAGTACTTC,CASSSGTGTYEQYF
TRBJ1-2,NA,TRBV4-2,TRBD1,TGTGCCAGCACCCCAGGGGGGTATGGCTACACCTTC,CASTPGGYGYTF
TRBJ1-1,once,TRBV6-6,NA,TGTGCCAGCAGGGGTTTGGGCACTGAAGCTTTCTTT,CASRGLGTEAFF
TRBJ1-5,few,TRBV5-1,NA,TGCGCCAGCAGCCGCCTAGGGATACGCAATCAGCCCCAGCATTTT,CASSRLGIRNQPQHF
TRBJ2-1,NA,TRBV4-1,NA,TGCGCCAGCAGCCAAGATAGGTTAAGCGGAGCGGGTGAGCAGTTCTTC,CASSQDRLSGAGEQFF
TRBJ2-7,NA,TRBV28,TRBD1,TGTGCCAGCAGTCCACTACCCGACAGGGTTTCCTACGAGCAGTACTTC,CASSPLPDRVSYEQYF
TRBJ2-7,NA,TRBV19,NA,TGTGCCAGTAGTATAGATCTGAACCGCGCATCCTACGAGCAGTACTTC,CASSIDLNRASYEQYF
TRBJ1-6,NA,TRBV28,NA,TGTGCCAGCAGTTTATTGGGACACGGTAATTCACCCCTCCACTTT,CASSLLGHGNSPLHF
TRBJ2-2,NA,TRBV30,NA,TGTGCCTGGAGTGCGGCAACCGGGGAGCTGTTTTTT,CAWSAATGELFF
TRBJ2-7,NA,TRBV7-8,NA,TGTGCCAGCAGCTCAGAGACTTACTACGAGCAGTACTTC,CASSSETYYEQYF
TRBJ2-2,NA,TRBV28,NA,TGTGCCAGCAGTTCCCCGAACACCGGGGAGCTGTTTTTT,CASSSPNTGELFF
TRBJ1-5,NA,TRBV6-2/TRBV6-3,NA,TGTGCCAGCAGTTACCCACCCGAGGCAGGGCCCAATCAGCCCCAGCATTTT,CASSYPPEAGPNQPQHF
TRBJ2-2,NA,TRBV5-1,TRBD2,TGCGCCAGCAGGCGGCGGGGGTCGGACACCGGGGAGCTGTTTTTT,CASRRRGSDTGELFF
TRBJ2-1,NA,TRBV11-2,NA,TGTGCCAGCAGCTTAATAGGGAACTCCTACAATGAGCAGTTCTTC,CASSLIGNSYNEQFF
TRBJ2-6,NA,TRBV28,NA,TGTGCCAGCAGTTTATTTGACTCTGGGGCCAACGTCCTGACTTTC,CASSLFDSGANVLTF
TRBJ2-4,NA,TRBV7-2,NA,TGTGCCAGCAGTCCTCCCATGGGCAAAAACATTCAGTACTTC,CASSPPMGKNIQYF
TRBJ2-1,NA,TRBV3-1/TRBV3-2,TRBD2,TGTGCCAGCAGCCCGTCGGCGGGAGGCAACAATGAGCAGTTCTTC,CASSPSAGGNNEQFF
TRBJ2-1,NA,TRBV5-1,NA,TGCGCCAGCAGCTTGGACAGGGAGTTCCATGAGCAGTTCTTC,CASSLDREFHEQFF
TRBJ1-5,NA,TRBV18,NA,TGTGCCAGCTCACCACAGAAGGGGATCAATCAGCCCCAGCATTTT,CASSPQKGINQPQHF
TRBJ1-4,NA,TRBV27,NA,TGTGCCAGCAGTTTTTCTGCAACTAATGAAAAACTGTTTTTT,CASSFSATNEKLFF
TRBJ2-7,NA,TRBV4-1,TRBD2,TGCGCCAGCAGCCAAGGGGGAGGCGGACTAGCGGTCTACGAGCAGTACTTC,CASSQGGGGLAVYEQYF
TRBJ2-2,NA,TRBV5-6,NA,TGTGCCAGCAGCTTACCCCAAGGTCGGGAGCTGTTTTTT,CASSLPQGRELFF
TRBJ1-6,NA,TRBV6-1,NA,TGTGCCAGCAGTGAAGGGGAGCATTCACCCCTCCACTTT,CASSEGEHSPLHF
TRBJ1-3,NA,TRBV2,NA,TGTGCCAGCAGCGAGGGGTTCGGGAGGGCGCCTGGAAACACCATATATTTT,CASSEGFGRAPGNTIYF
TRBJ1-1,NA,TRBV5-1,TRBD1,TGCGCCAGCAGCGCAGACAGACAGGGGTTGAACACTGAAGCTTTCTTT,CASSADRQGLNTEAFF
TRBJ1-1,NA,TRBV7-3,NA,TGTGCCAGCAGCTTATCTCAGGGTTCTGAAGCTTTCTTT,CASSLSQGSEAFF
TRBJ2-2,NA,TRBV3-1/TRBV3-2,NA,TGTGCCAGCAGCCAAAGGTCAAACACCGGGGAGCTGTTTTTT,CASSQRSNTGELFF
TRBJ2-1,once,TRBV2,NA,TGTGCCAGCATAGATACTAACTACAATGAGCAGTTCTTC,CASIDTNYNEQFF
TRBJ2-3,NA,TRBV3-1/TRBV3-2,NA,TGTGCCAGCAGCCAACTAGATACGCAGTATTTT,CASSQLDTQYF
TRBJ1-5,NA,TRBV2,NA,TGTGCCAGCAGTGACGACCACCCTCAGCCCCAGCATTTT,CASSDDHPQPQHF
TRBJ1-1,NA,TRBV25-1,NA,TGTGCCAGCAGTGAATACCCCCAGGGGACTATGAACACTGAAGCTTTCTTT,CASSEYPQGTMNTEAFF
TRBJ1-2,NA,TRBV10-2,TRBD1,TGCGCCAGCACCCCGACAGGGGACTATGGCTACACCTTC,CASTPTGDYGYTF
TRBJ2-7,NA,TRBV4-1,NA,TGCGCCAGCAGCCCCCGGGACTCGACCTACGAGCAGTACTTC,CASSPRDSTYEQYF
TRBJ1-4,few,TRBV28,TRBD1,TGTGCCAGCAGCGTGACAGGGCCCAATGAAAAACTGTTTTTT,CASSVTGPNEKLFF
TRBJ2-1,NA,TRBV6-1,NA,TGTGCCAGCAGTGAATCCAATACAGGGATTGAGCAGTTCTTC,CASSESNTGIEQFF
TRBJ1-2,NA,TRBV19,TRBD1,TGTGCCAGTAGTATATTCACCGGGACAGGGGATGGCTACACCTTC,CASSIFTGTGDGYTF
TRBJ2-4,NA,TRBV7-2,NA,TGTGCCAGCAGCTTAGCGCAGACTGCCAAAAACATTCAGTACTTC,CASSLAQTAKNIQYF
TRBJ2-1,NA,TRBV3-1/TRBV3-2,NA,TGTGCCAGCAGCCAAGATGCGGGACAGCACAATGAGCAGTTCTTC,CASSQDAGQHNEQFF
TRBJ2-5,NA,TRBV15,TRBD1,TGTGCCACCAGCAGAGATTCAGGGGGTGGGACCCAGTACTTC,CATSRDSGGGTQYF